This TCR beta chain emerged from a study of cytomegalovirus exposure and HLA in healthy donors. Study results and caveats: Altogether, more than 150 TCR beta chains were recorded as cytomegalovirus-associated. The tendency of first-cohort TCR clusters to co-occur in the roughly 110 validation repertoires was the finding of a later analysis. Despite most TCR sequences being rare, some public TCRs occurred in many donors. High sensitivity and specificity were reportedly achieved when the classifier diagnosed cytomegalovirus status.

Sequenced by immunoSEQ multiplex PCR; TCRdb stores in-frame clones only, minus some. This repertoire shows about 160,000 clones, roughly 91% found once; its top ten account for around 4.4%. A remark on this clone: Its antigen remains unidentified.

Trimming removed 7 bases from V and 0 bases from J; junction bases left unmatched: 25. The germline CDR1 and CDR2 sequences are LGHNT and FRNRAP. The CDR3 runs 23 residues. V gene TRBV12-5 combines with J gene TRBJ2-6; 9 bases fit TRBD1. This TCR was sampled from a young man in good health and CMV-seropositive. Material: PBMCs. CDR3 region: CASAFTPRWDRAYASSGANVLTF. CDR3 in DNA: TGTGCTAGTGCCTTCACCCCGAGGTGGGACAGGGCATATGCGTCCTCTGGGGCCAACGTCCTGACTTTC. Using reference TRBV12-5 and TRBJ2-6 for the parts outside the CDR3, the full variable domain is DARVTQTPRHKVTEMGQEVTMRCQPILGHNTVFWYRQTMMQGLELLAYFRNRAPLDDSGMPKDRFSAEMPDATLATLKIQPSEPRDSAVYFCASAFTPRWDRAYASSGANVLTFGAGSRLTVL.